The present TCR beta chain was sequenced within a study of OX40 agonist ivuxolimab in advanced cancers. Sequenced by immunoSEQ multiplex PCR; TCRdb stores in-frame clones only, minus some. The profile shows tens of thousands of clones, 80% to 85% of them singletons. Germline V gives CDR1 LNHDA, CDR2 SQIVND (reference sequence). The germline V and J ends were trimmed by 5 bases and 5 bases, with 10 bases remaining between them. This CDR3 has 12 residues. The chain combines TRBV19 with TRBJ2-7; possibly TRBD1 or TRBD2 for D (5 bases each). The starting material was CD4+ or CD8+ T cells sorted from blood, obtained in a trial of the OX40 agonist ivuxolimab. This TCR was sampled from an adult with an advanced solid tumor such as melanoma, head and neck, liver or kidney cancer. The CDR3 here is CASSYGDDEQYF. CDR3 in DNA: TGTGCCAGTAGTTATGGGGACGACGAGCAGTACTTC. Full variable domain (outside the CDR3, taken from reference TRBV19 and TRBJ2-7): DGGITQSPKYLFRKEGQNVTLSCEQNLNHDAMYWYRQDPGQGLRLIYYSQIVNDFQKGDIAEGYSVSREKKESFPLTVTSAQKNPTAFYLCASSYGDDEQYFGPGTRLTVT.